The T cell receptor beta chain under discussion was sequenced for a study of CD8+ T cells in alopecia areata (dated by TCRdb to 2016 to 2018). The study in broad terms: The study used high-throughput TCRbeta sequencing to examine T cell clonal expansion in alopecia areata, in both the C3H/HeJ mouse model and human patients. RNA was obtained with the PAXgene miRNA kit for fixed scalp, the miRNeasy kit for PBMCs, and the RNeasy kit for mouse skin. Scalp clonality was compared across normal scalp (n=4), patchy alopecia areata scalp (n=8), and alopecia totalis/universalis scalp (n=8). Scalp tissue and sorted CD4+ and CD8+ peripheral blood T cells from patchy and totalis/universalis alopecia areata patients and from healthy controls were covered by human TCRbeta sequencing. Amplification of TCRbeta CDR3 regions was done by immunoSEQ multiplex PCR using 35 Vbeta forward primers and 13 Jbeta reverse primers.

The library was prepared using the immunoSEQ multiplex PCR assay. To provide template for TCR sequencing, every sample had RNA extracted and reverse transcribed into cDNA. SuperScript III was used to make first-strand cDNA, primed with a 2:1 mix of oligo-dT and random hexamers. A synthetic immune receptor repertoire was used to measure amplification bias, and any remaining bias was corrected computationally. The study's processing was this. Raw reads were preprocessed to remove errors, and CDR3 was defined according to IMGT conventions as the region from the conserved cysteine to phenylalanine. To get clonality, Shannon entropy was normalized by log2 of the number of productive unique TCRs and the result was subtracted from 1. Scalp TCRbeta sequences were cross-referenced with sorted blood CD4 and CD8 repertoires so that the CD4 or CD8 identity of scalp clones could be inferred. TCRdb stores this immuneACCESS table with in-frame sequences only. Part of the clones is absent; in the studies checked, under half of the shortfall reflects unresolved V genes, and no reason is known for the rest. V, J and clone size were drawn from that table, and D and trimming were deduced from the DNA. Within this sample are around 150,000 clones, with 62% of them counted one time only. The ten top clones hold just over 35% of the sample.

The CDR3 has 14 amino acids, counting the end cysteine and phenylalanine. The retained sequence is limited to the CDR3, 42 bases, with the frame set at the first base. Germline trimming: 7 bases from V, 8 bases from J; junction bases outside gene matches: 9. CDR1 and CDR2 are drawn from the germline V gene: MNHEY, SVGAGI. Turning to this clone: Its antigen is currently not known. The sample holds no much larger clone one base away, and base qualities are not on file.

After PBMCs were isolated by density centrifugation and stained for CD3, CD4 and CD8, a FACSAria was used to sort CD4+ and CD8+ T cells. Scalp biopsies and blood samples were provided by unaffected controls. The paper as a whole reports these results and caveats: Resident alphabeta T cells in normal human skin are also sequenced, complicating scalp TCR repertoire analysis, unlike mouse skin dominated by gammadelta T cells. Higher clonality and more expanded CD8+ clones were observed in lesional scalp than in normal scalp, particularly in alopecia totalis/universalis, a finding suggestive of antigenic drive. TCR sequences shared between patients were less clear than in mice, possibly partly because of HLA diversity in the patient population.

Recombination connected TRBV6-5 to TRBJ1-2; a stretch of 11 junction bases matches TRBD1. The receptor was isolated from a human donor in good health. Sequencing used CD8+ T cells sorted from blood. The DNA is as follows: TGTGCCAGCACCCTAAGGACAGGGGGCGACGGCTACACCTTC. Its protein reads: CASTLRTGGDGYTF.